This TCR beta chain was captured in a study of T cells expressing NK-cell markers. In the study overall: The authors derived TCR beta repertoires from sorted CD3+CD56+NKG2C+, CD3+CD56+NKG2C- and CD3+CD56-NKG2C+ T cells. Among the eight sequenced donors, seven tested HCMV-seropositive and one tested seronegative. Study-wide results and caveats: Dominance of the CD3+CD56-NKG2C+ fraction by these clonotypes also held in four donors.

The CDR3 has 16 amino acids. Germline values: CDR1 SQVTM, CDR2 ANQGSEA. The TCR beta cDNA came from 5'RACE template switching with UMIs. TCRdb reprocessed the 5' RACE reads; each CDR3 protein has one entry and no DNA is given. The sample has under 200,000 distinct CDR3 sequences. As for this clonotype: Antigen specificity is unknown.

This clonotype was sampled from a woman aged 18 to 75 in good health. Sequencing was done on a sample of blood T cells: a sorted CD56 or NKG2C T cell subset, CD4+ or CD8+ T cells, or bulk PBMC T cells (not recorded which). The V and J genes are TRBV29-1 and TRBJ1-1. The CDR3 reads CSVERGRAGRYTEAFF.